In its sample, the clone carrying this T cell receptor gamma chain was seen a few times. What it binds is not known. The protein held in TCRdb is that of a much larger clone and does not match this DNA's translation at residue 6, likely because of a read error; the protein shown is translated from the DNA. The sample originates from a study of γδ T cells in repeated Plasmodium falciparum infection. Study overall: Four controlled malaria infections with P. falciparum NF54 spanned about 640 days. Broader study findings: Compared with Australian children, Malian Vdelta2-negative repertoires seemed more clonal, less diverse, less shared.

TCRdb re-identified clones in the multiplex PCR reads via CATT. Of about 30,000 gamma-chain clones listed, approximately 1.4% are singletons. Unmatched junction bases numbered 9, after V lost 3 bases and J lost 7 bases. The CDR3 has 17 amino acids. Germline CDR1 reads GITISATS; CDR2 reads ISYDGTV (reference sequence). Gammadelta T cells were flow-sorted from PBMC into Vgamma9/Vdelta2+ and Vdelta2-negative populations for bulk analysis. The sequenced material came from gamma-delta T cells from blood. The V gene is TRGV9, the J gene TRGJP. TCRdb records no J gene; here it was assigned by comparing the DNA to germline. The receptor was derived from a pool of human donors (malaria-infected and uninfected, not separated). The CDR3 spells CALWEKRLELGKKIKVF. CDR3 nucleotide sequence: TGTGCCTTGTGGGAGAAACGTCTGGAGTTGGGCAAAAAAATCAAGGTATTT.